These 27 T cell receptor beta chains originate from one sample sequenced in a study of immune characterization of retroperitoneal liposarcoma (dated by TCRdb to the late 2010s). Libraries were constructed by PCR. Instrument used: NextSeq 500. In-frame beta chains were kept once TCRdb had trimmed the public reads at Q25 with fastp and called clones with MiXCR. Rows merge per CDR3 protein into single entries with the most common DNA and genes. The sample yields roughly 9,800 distinct CDR3 sequences; roughly a quarter were counted once. The ten largest clones capture approximately 19% of the sample. Sequencing was done on a sample of blood. The receptors here all came from a male donor with retroperitoneal liposarcoma.

This clonotype was counted a single time. The gene calls are TRBV11-3 and TRBJ2-1; 7 bases are shared with TRBD2. Germline CDR1 is SGHNT and CDR2 is YENEEA. With V trimmed by 5 bases and J by 9 bases, 16 bases remained unmatched. This CDR3 spans 16 amino acids. The CDR3 DNA follows: TGTGCCAGCAGCCCCGCCGGCGGGGGACGGCAGGGTGAGCAGTTCTTC. It encodes CASSPAGGGRQGEQFF.

The chain couples TRBV6-1 to TRBJ2-3, with TRBD2 matching 8 bases. V lost 6 bases and J lost 0; bases outside the gene matches: 5. The CDR3 has 15 amino acids. Germline V gene sequence: CDR1 MNHNS, CDR2 SASEGT. Here the CDR3 reads CASRGAGASTDTQYF. The CDR3 DNA is TGTGCCAGCAGGGGAGCGGGAGCAAGCACAGATACGCAGTATTTT.

CDR3 coding DNA: TGTGCCAGCAGCTTAGCCCGGCTCTGGTCCTCCTACGAGCAGTTCTTC. Protein: CASSLARLWSSYEQFF. The chain is built from TRBV7-2 and TRBJ2-1; D unresolved. Trimming pared 0 bases from V and 10 bases from J, leaving 19 bases between. The CDR3 consists of 16 residues. CDR1 is SGHTA, CDR2 FQGNSA, per germline.

In its sample, this clonotype was seen once. V is TRBV10-3 and J is TRBJ2-1; 8 bases line up with TRBD2. Germline loops: CDR1 ENHRY, CDR2 SYGVKD. V lost 2 bases and J lost 6; bases outside the gene matches: 9. The CDR3 loop spans 16 amino acids. The CDR3 nucleotides read TGTGCCATCAGTGAGCGCCTATCCCTAGCGGGCAATGAGCAGTTCTTC. Its translation is CAISERLSLAGNEQFF.

The chain uses TRBV6-1 and TRBJ2-1, with 8 nucleotides matching TRBD2. The germline V gene has CDR1 MNHNS and CDR2 SASEGT. The CDR3 spans 15 residues. The V segment lost 2 bases and the J segment 0 bases; nucleotides outside the gene matches: 0. The CDR3 reads CASSELAGSYNEQFF. The CDR3 DNA reads TGTGCCAGCAGTGAACTAGCGGGCTCCTACAATGAGCAGTTCTTC.

There are many counts of this clonotype. CDR3 in amino acids: CASSEVSGNTIYF. The CDR3 coding sequence is TGTGCCAGCAGTGAAGTCTCTGGAAACACCATATATTTT. The chain recombines TRBV6-1 with TRBJ1-3; D gene uncertain. The V and J ends lost 1 base and 0 bases respectively, with 1 base between them. Germline V gene sequence: CDR1 MNHNS, CDR2 SASEGT. This CDR3 is built from 13 residues.

This clonotype showed up many times. The chain couples TRBV7-2 to TRBJ2-1; 7 bases line up with TRBD2. Judging by the DNA end, TRBJ2-7 fits better; the J call may be wrong. Germline-derived CDR1 and CDR2 are SGHTA and FQGNSA. The CDR3 runs 16 residues. As DNA, the CDR3 is TGTGCCAGCAGCCCCTCCGGGAGACTAGCTCGCTTCGAGCAGTACTTC. Translation gives CASSPSGRLARFEQYF.

This clonotype was detected ten times or more. The chain's CDR3 is CASSYGGARKGETQYF. The CDR3 bases are TGTGCCAGCAGTTACGGGGGGGCCAGGAAGGGAGAGACCCAGTACTTC. The rearrangement uses TRBV6-5 and TRBJ2-5, with a weak D call TRBD2 (7 bases). V lost 2 bases and J 4 bases, leaving 17 bases between the germline ends. Per the germline V gene, CDR1 is MNHEY and CDR2 is SVGAGI. The CDR3 extends over 16 amino acids.

This clonotype was observed a handful of times. The chain uses TRBV4-1 and TRBJ2-2, with TRBD2 as a possible D gene (6 bases). CDR1 is MGHRA, CDR2 YSYEKL, per germline. CDR3 size: 16 residues. V was cut by 1 base and J by 4 bases, with 13 bases left in between. As DNA, the CDR3 is TGCGCCAGCAGCCAAGTTTCGCGGGGTGGCACCGGGGAGCTGTTTTTT. This encodes CASSQVSRGGTGELFF.

This clonotype qualifies as medium-sized. The chain has TRBV4-1 and TRBJ2-1, with 13 bases lining up with TRBD2. CDR3 length equals 20 residues. The germline gives CDR1 MGHRA, CDR2 YSYEKL. V lost 1 base, J lost 3 bases, and 12 bases stayed unmatched. This chain's CDR3 is CASSQVDRTSGGSFYNEQFF. The CDR3 region has the DNA TGCGCCAGCAGCCAAGTGGATCGGACTAGCGGGGGTTCATTCTACAATGAGCAGTTCTTC.

This clonotype was counted a few times. The V and J genes are TRBV14 and TRBJ2-3; 9 bases align to TRBD2. This CDR3 is 15 amino acids long. Germline lookup yields CDR1 SGHDN and CDR2 FVKESK. V shed 3 bases, J shed 1 base, and the junction held 2 bases outside the gene matches. As DNA, the CDR3 is TGTGCCAGCAGCCAGCGGACTAGCGGCACAGATACGCAGTATTTT. Protein: CASSQRTSGTDTQYF.

The V and J genes are TRBV6-1 and TRBJ2-5; 11 nucleotides align to TRBD1. Germline V gene sequence: CDR1 MNHNS, CDR2 SASEGT. CDR3 length: 16 residues. The J segment lost 5 bases and the V segment lost 4 bases, leaving 9 bases of the junction unmatched. The CDR3 reads CASSVRMDRGRETQYF. CDR3 nucleotide sequence: TGTGCCAGCAGTGTTCGGATGGACAGGGGGCGGGAGACCCAGTACTTC.

The V gene is TRBV3-1, the J gene TRBJ1-1; D is uncertain. This CDR3 is built from 14 residues. V gave up 0 bases and J gave up 5 bases, with 10 bases separating them. Germline-derived CDR1 and CDR2 are LGHDT and YNNKEL (reference sequence). DNA for the CDR3: TGTGCCAGCAGCCAAGAAGACGGGGTGACTGAAGCTTTCTTT. Its protein product is CASSQEDGVTEAFF.

Many counts were recorded for this clonotype. The chain uses TRBV10-3 and TRBJ2-3; 8 bases match TRBD1. The trim removed 8 bases at V and 1 base at J, leaving 2 bases unmatched. Germline-derived CDR1 and CDR2 are ENHRY and SYGVKD. This CDR3 contains 13 residues. CDR3 sequence (DNA): TGTGCCATCGGACAGGGTGGCACAGATACGCAGTATTTT. Encoded protein: CAIGQGGTDTQYF.

V and J are TRBV10-3 and TRBJ1-4; maybe TRBD1 (6 bases). V dropped 10 bases and J dropped 10 bases, with 22 bases sitting between them. CDR3 size: 14 residues. Germline V gene sequence: CDR1 ENHRY, CDR2 SYGVKD. CDR3 loop: CATLEDIEGGKLFF. CDR3 bases: TGTGCCACCCTGGAGGACATTGAAGGGGGAAAACTGTTTTTT.

V is TRBV6-1 and J is TRBJ1-1, with a tentative D call TRBD1 (6 bases). The CDR3 runs to 13 residues. CDR1 MNHNS and CDR2 SASEGT come from the germline V gene. Trimming removed 7 bases at V and 6 bases at J, with 15 bases between. This CDR3 reads CASTVWGLPEAFF. In nucleotides, the CDR3 is TGTGCCAGCACCGTATGGGGGCTCCCTGAAGCTTTCTTT.

This clonotype was counted at least ten times. Germline is not matched at one junction end, which may reflect a read error. The chain has TRBV6-2 or TRBV6-3 and TRBJ2-2, with D perhaps being TRBD1 or TRBD2 (5 bases each). The CDR3 consists of 17 residues. Germline CDR1 reads MNHEY; CDR2 reads SVGEGT. DNA of the CDR3: TGTGCCAGCACCTTTATGTCCCCGGGACCGAACGCCGGGGAGCTGTTTTTT. This sequence encodes CASTFMSPGPNAGELFF.

This clonotype was seen repeatedly, ten times or more. The CDR3 ends on some other residue instead of the conserved phenylalanine or tryptophan, so this is likely a read error. The DNA is omitted, as the CDR3 cannot be located on it reliably, and the CDR3 follows TCRdb's listing. The CDR3 region is CASSGGTGDEYV. The V and J genes are TRBV6-1 and TRBJ2-1; no DNA check was done on the table's D call, TRBD1. CDR1 and CDR2 from the germline V gene are MNHNS and SASEGT. The CDR3 has 12 residues if both end residues are counted.

This clonotype came up a few times. A read error is likely, as this CDR3 ends without the conserved phenylalanine or tryptophan. The limits of the CDR3 on the DNA are not certain, so only TCRdb's listed CDR3 is given. The J gene is TRBJ1-1, the V gene TRBV6-1. The germline V gene has CDR1 MNHNS and CDR2 SASEGT. With termini counted, the CDR3 has 9 amino acids. The CDR3 protein is CASSLTVAG.

This clonotype has a count of ten or more. This chain's CDR3 is CASSLGTGGATQFF. For the CDR3, the DNA is TGTGCCAGCAGTTTGGGAACAGGGGGGGCGACCCAGTTCTTC. This chain links TRBV27 with TRBJ2-1; perhaps TRBD1 as D (8 bases). This CDR3 spans 14 amino acids. V was clipped by 3 bases and J by 13 bases, with 19 bases between them. Germline-derived CDR1 and CDR2 are MNHEY and SMNVEV (reference sequence).

The chain links TRBV6-1 to TRBJ1-5; D unclear. Trimming took off 4 bases at V and 7 bases at J, with 14 bases between the two ends. The CDR3 consists of 14 residues. Per germline, CDR1 MNHNS and CDR2 SASEGT. CDR3: CASSVAGSKQPQHF. The CDR3, as DNA: TGTGCCAGCAGTGTAGCTGGGTCTAAACAGCCCCAGCATTTT.

This clonotype occurred many times. This sequence joins TRBV6-2 or TRBV6-3 and TRBJ2-1; the match to TRBD2 covers 7 bases. Per the germline V gene, CDR1 is MNHEY and CDR2 is SVGEGT. J was trimmed by 0 bases and V by 0 bases; bases with no gene match: 5. CDR3 size: 17 residues. The CDR3 spells CASSYSARGSSYNEQFF. The CDR3 DNA sequence: TGTGCCAGCAGTTACTCGGCGCGGGGGAGCTCCTACAATGAGCAGTTCTTC.

This clonotype appeared a few times. V usage is TRBV6-5 and J usage is TRBJ1-5, with 7 positions matching TRBD1. This CDR3 is built from 14 residues. V shed 6 bases and J 2 bases; nucleotides not matched to a gene: 4. Per germline, CDR1 MNHEY and CDR2 SVGAGI. CDR3 residues: CASRATGGNQPQHF. The DNA for the CDR3 is TGTGCCAGCAGGGCTACAGGGGGCAATCAGCCCCAGCATTTT.

This clonotype was recorded many times. The V and J genes are TRBV5-5 and TRBJ2-1; the D gene is possibly TRBD1 (5 bases). The CDR3 contains 14 residues. The germline CDR1 and CDR2 sequences are SGHKS and YYEKEE (reference sequence). The ends were cut back, 0 bases at V and 9 bases at J, with 13 bases in the middle. The chain's CDR3 is CASSLENGRGEQFF. The CDR3 DNA follows: TGTGCCAGCAGCTTGGAAAACGGAAGGGGTGAGCAGTTCTTC.

V and J are TRBV6-8 and TRBJ2-2; TRBD2 agrees at 10 bases. This CDR3 region has 16 residues. Germline CDR1 reads MNHGY; CDR2 reads SAAAGT. The J segment lost 6 bases and the V segment lost 6 bases, leaving 10 bases of the junction unmatched. The CDR3 reads CASRSLRTSGSGELFF. CDR3 bases: TGTGCCAGCAGAAGCCTTCGGACTAGCGGTTCCGGGGAGCTGTTTTTT.

V usage is TRBV12-3 or TRBV12-4 and J usage is TRBJ2-1; 9 bases are shared with TRBD2. The V and J ends lost 7 bases and 14 bases, in that order; junction bases with no gene match: 12. The CDR3 is 13 amino acids. The CDR3 nucleotides read TGTGCCAGCACCCCCGACCAGCGGGGGGTAGAGTTCTTC. Its translation is CASTPDQRGVEFF.

This clonotype is categorized as medium-sized. The J gene is TRBJ2-2, the V gene TRBV6-6; 7 nucleotides match TRBD1. Germline V gene sequence: CDR1 MNHNY, CDR2 SVGAGI (reference sequence). There are 14 residues in the CDR3. Trimming at V came to 2 bases and at J to 4 bases, leaving 1 base not matched to a gene. The DNA for the CDR3 is TGTGCCAGCAGTTACGACAGGGCCACCGGGGAGCTGTTTTTT. Translation: CASSYDRATGELFF.